A selection of T cell receptor beta chains follows, all from one sample in a study of blood T cell repertoires in COVID-19. TCRdb keeps only in-frame clones here, not all; method: immunoSEQ multiplex PCR. The sample comprises under 250,000 clones, about 87% of which are singletons, and around 7.3% rests with the top ten. Sequenced: peripheral blood. The receptors come from a woman in her 70s with active or convalescent COVID-19. The CDR3 runs from the conserved cysteine through the conserved F or W. Fields, in order: J gene, clone size, D gene, V gene, CDR3 DNA, CDR3 protein. D genes are given only for firm matches. Some rows have no size entry. The others give once, few or many, or a class for an expanded clone.

>TRBJ1-1|.|TRBD1|TRBV6-4
TGTGCCAGCAGTGTCCTCCCCCTGGGACAGGGAGGTGAAGCTTTCTTT
CASSVLPLGQGGEAFF
>TRBJ1-1|.|.|TRBV6-1
TGTGCCAGCAGTCCTTTTACTGAAGCTTTCTTT
CASSPFTEAFF
>TRBJ2-3|once|.|TRBV6-4
TGTGCCAGCAGTGACGAGGGGGACACAGATACGCAGTATTTT
CASSDEGDTDTQYF
>TRBJ2-3|.|.|TRBV24-1
TGTGCCACCAGTGACTTAATTAAATCCGTGGATACGCAGTATTTT
CATSDLIKSVDTQYF
>TRBJ1-5|.|.|TRBV6-5
TGTGCCAGCAGTCCCGGCAGGGTAAGCAATCAGCCCCAGCATTTT
CASSPGRVSNQPQHF
>TRBJ2-1|.|TRBD1|TRBV19
TGTGCCAGTAGCCCGGGGGGACAGGGAAATGAGCAGTTCTTC
CASSPGGQGNEQFF
>TRBJ1-1|.|.|TRBV12-3/TRBV12-4
TGTGCCAGCTTCGGCAGGACTGAAGCTTTCTTT
CASFGRTEAFF
>TRBJ1-3|.|.|TRBV9
TGTGCCAGCAGCGTAGAGCCTTCTGGAAACACCATATATTTT
CASSVEPSGNTIYF
>TRBJ1-4|.|TRBD1|TRBV6-5
TGTGCCAGCAGTTACTCGGGGACAGGCACGAGTGAAAAACTGTTTTTT
CASSYSGTGTSEKLFF
>TRBJ2-7|.|TRBD1|TRBV5-6
TGTGCCAGCAGCTTCCCTGGGACAGCCTCATACGAGCAGTACTTC
CASSFPGTASYEQYF
>TRBJ1-1|.|.|TRBV5-1
TGCGCCAGCAGCCGAGGTGGGGGCCGCCCCCCCACTGAAGCTTTCTTT
CASSRGGGRPPTEAFF
>TRBJ1-2|.|.|TRBV7-2
TGTGCCAGCAGCTCCGGGGGATGGGGATTGCTGGATGGCTACACCTTC
CASSSGGWGLLDGYTF
>TRBJ1-2|.|.|TRBV6-1
TGTGCCAGCAGTGAATTGGGGGGGGGAGGCTATGGCTACACCTTC
CASSELGGGGYGYTF
>TRBJ2-1|.|.|TRBV29-1
TGCAGCGCCGAAAGCGGCCGACTCGAGGGCAATGAGCAGTTCTTC
CSAESGRLEGNEQFF
>TRBJ2-7|.|.|TRBV15
TGTGCCACCAGCAGAACAGTGGGGGCGGCCTACGAGCAGTACTTC
CATSRTVGAAYEQYF
>TRBJ2-3|few|.|TRBV29-1
TGCAGCGTTGAGGAGGCCGGTTTTTTTACGCAGTATTTT
CSVEEAGFFTQYF
>TRBJ1-2|.|.|TRBV14
TGTGCCAGCAGCCACAACAGGGACTATGGCTACACCTTC
CASSHNRDYGYTF
>TRBJ1-2|.|.|TRBV7-9
TGTGCCAGCATCCCAGACGACAGTCATGGCTACACCTTC
CASIPDDSHGYTF
>TRBJ2-3|.|TRBD2|TRBV5-6
TGTGCCAGCAGCCCCGCGGGGGGGGGCCGGAGAGATACGCAGTATTTT
CASSPAGGGRRDTQYF
>TRBJ1-3|.|TRBD1|TRBV5-1
TGCGCCAGCTCCATGGGCGGGCAGGGACAGGGAAACACCATATATTTT
CASSMGGQGQGNTIYF
>TRBJ1-2|.|.|TRBV7-8
TGTGCCAGCAGCCCCAAGGGCAGGGGAACGACGGACTATGGCTACACCTTC
CASSPKGRGTTDYGYTF
>TRBJ1-6|.|.|TRBV7-9
TGTGCCAGCACCCCGGGACCTCCAGGGGTAGGTTCACCCCTCCACTTT
CASTPGPPGVGSPLHF
>TRBJ1-2|once|.|TRBV7-2
TGTGCCAGCAGCTTAGGACAGACACTTAACTATGGCTACACCTTC
CASSLGQTLNYGYTF
>TRBJ2-3|few|.|TRBV6-5
TGTGCCAGCAGTATGAGCGGCGATACGCAGTATTTT
CASSMSGDTQYF
>TRBJ2-7|.|TRBD1|TRBV2
TGTGCCAGCAGACGACAGGGGGGCTACGAGCAGTACTTC
CASRRQGGYEQYF
>TRBJ2-2|once|.|TRBV4-3
TGCGCCAGCAGCCAAGATCTCCGTACTACCGGCGGGGAGCTGTTTTTT
CASSQDLRTTGGELFF
>TRBJ2-1|once|TRBD2|TRBV18
TGTGCCAGCTCACCGGCCGGGGGGGCAGTTGGTGAGCAGTTCTTC
CASSPAGGAVGEQFF
>TRBJ1-2|.|.|TRBV24-1
TGTGCCACCAGTGAAGGAGGGAGGAGGAATGGCTACACCTTC
CATSEGGRRNGYTF
>TRBJ1-4|.|.|TRBV7-9
TGTGCCAGCAGCCGTGGAGGGAATGAAAAACTGTTTTTT
CASSRGGNEKLFF
>TRBJ1-1|.|TRBD1|TRBV6-6
TGTGCCAGCAGTTACGGGACAGGGCCCCTCAACACTGAAGCTTTCTTT
CASSYGTGPLNTEAFF
>TRBJ1-6|.|TRBD1|TRBV7-3
TGTGCCAGCAGCTTGGGACAGGGCAGCACCCTCCACTTT
CASSLGQGSTLHF
>TRBJ2-7|.|TRBD1|TRBV4-3
TGCGCCAGCAGCCAAGCCACCGGGACAGGGGAAGTGCAGTACTTC
CASSQATGTGEVQYF
>TRBJ2-7|.|.|TRBV6-5
TGTGCCAGCACCCTCAACCCGGGGAAAAGGGACGAGCAGTACTTC
CASTLNPGKRDEQYF
>TRBJ2-7|.|.|TRBV5-4
TGTGCCAGCAGCTTGGGGACAGCGCCAGGGACCTACGAGCAGTACTTC
CASSLGTAPGTYEQYF
>TRBJ1-5|.|.|TRBV6-2/TRBV6-3
TGTGCCAGCAGTTACCCGACAGTAGATCAGCCCCAGCATTTT
CASSYPTVDQPQHF
>TRBJ2-5|.|.|TRBV7-2
TGTGCCAGCAGCTTACAGTACCAAGAGACCCAGTACTTC
CASSLQYQETQYF
>TRBJ2-5|.|TRBD2|TRBV11-2
TGTGCCAGCAGCTTAGATTGGACTAGCGGGGGGGCGGAGACCCAGTACTTC
CASSLDWTSGGAETQYF
>TRBJ2-1|.|TRBD2|TRBV29-1
TGCAGCGTTGAAGGCCTGACTAGCGGGGGGGCCGATGAGCAGTTCTTC
CSVEGLTSGGADEQFF
>TRBJ1-6|.|TRBD1|TRBV6-5
TGTGCCAGCAGCCGACAGGGCGCCTATAATTCACCCCTCCACTTT
CASSRQGAYNSPLHF
>TRBJ1-1|.|TRBD1|TRBV19
TGTGCCAGTAGCATTACAGGGGGCTTTACTGAAGCTTTCTTT
CASSITGGFTEAFF
>TRBJ1-3|few|.|TRBV14
TGTGCCAGCAGCCGCCTAGGGGGGGACGGTGGAAACACCATATATTTT
CASSRLGGDGGNTIYF
>TRBJ1-1|once|.|TRBV7-3
TGTGCCAGCAGCGCAACAGGGTGGACTGAAGCTTTCTTT
CASSATGWTEAFF
>TRBJ2-2|.|TRBD1|TRBV6-2/TRBV6-3
TGTGCCAGCAGTCGGACAGGGTCCGGGGAGCTGTTTTTT
CASSRTGSGELFF
>TRBJ2-3|.|.|TRBV3-1/TRBV3-2
TGTGCCAGCAGCGTTCCTGGGGGACAGCAGTATTTT
CASSVPGGQQYF
>TRBJ1-2|.|TRBD1|TRBV4-2
TGTGCCAGCAGCCAATACGACCAGGGGGCGGGGGGCTACACCTTC
CASSQYDQGAGGYTF
>TRBJ1-5|.|.|TRBV3-1/TRBV3-2
TGTGCCAGCAGCCAACAGGCCGGTAATCAGCCCCAGCATTTT
CASSQQAGNQPQHF
>TRBJ1-1|few|.|TRBV6-5
TGTGCCAGCAGTTACCCGGTGGGCGAAGCTTTCTTT
CASSYPVGEAFF
>TRBJ1-1|.|TRBD1|TRBV19
TGTGCCAGTAACCCCCAGGGGGGCACTGAAGCTTTCTTT
CASNPQGGTEAFF
>TRBJ2-7|.|TRBD1|TRBV5-6
TGTGCCAGCAGCGGGGACAGGGGGCTCAACGAGCAGTACTTC
CASSGDRGLNEQYF
>TRBJ1-1|.|.|TRBV9
TGTGCCAGCACCCTGACAGGCATGAACACTGAAGCTTTCTTT
CASTLTGMNTEAFF
>TRBJ1-1|.|TRBD1|TRBV2
TGTGCCAGAGAAATTACAGGGGGCTTCACTGAAGCTTTCTTT
CAREITGGFTEAFF
>TRBJ1-1|.|.|TRBV5-1
TGCGCCAGCAGCTTTGGACAGTCAGAAGCTTTCTTT
CASSFGQSEAFF
>TRBJ2-2|.|TRBD2|TRBV4-2
TGTGCCAGCAGCCAAGCCCGGACGGGAGCGGGGGGTACCGGGGAGCTGTTTTTT
CASSQARTGAGGTGELFF
>TRBJ1-2|.|TRBD1|TRBV7-9
TGTGCCAGCAGCTTAGTGGGACAGGGGAGAAGCTATGGCTACACCTTC
CASSLVGQGRSYGYTF